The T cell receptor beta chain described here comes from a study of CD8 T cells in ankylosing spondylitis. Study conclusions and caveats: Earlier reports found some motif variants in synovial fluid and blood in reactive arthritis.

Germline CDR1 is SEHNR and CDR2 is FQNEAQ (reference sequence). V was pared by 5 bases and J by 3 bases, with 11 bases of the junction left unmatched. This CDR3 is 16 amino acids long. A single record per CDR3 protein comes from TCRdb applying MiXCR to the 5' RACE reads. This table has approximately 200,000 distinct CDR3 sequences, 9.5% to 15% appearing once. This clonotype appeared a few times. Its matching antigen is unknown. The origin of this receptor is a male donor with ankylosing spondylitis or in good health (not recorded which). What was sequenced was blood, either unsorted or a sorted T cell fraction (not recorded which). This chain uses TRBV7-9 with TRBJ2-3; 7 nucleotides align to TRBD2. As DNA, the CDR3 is TGTGCCAGCAGCGGAGGACTAGTGTTGGCGACAGATACGCAGTATTTT. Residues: CASSGGLVLATDTQYF.